What follows are 6 T cell receptor beta chains derived from one specimen sequenced in a study of blood T cell repertoires in COVID-19. The method was immunoSEQ multiplex PCR; TCRdb's version includes in-frame clones alone and lacks a portion of them. Of 150,000 to 200,000 clones listed, about 83% were seen once; the top ten hold around 1%. Material: peripheral blood. The receptor source for this set is a woman under 30 who had recovered from COVID-19.

CDR3 DNA sequence: TGTGCCAGCAGCCGGTCGGGGAAGCGGGGTAGGACAGATACGCAGTATTTT. Protein: CASSRSGKRGRTDTQYF. V usage is TRBV5-8 and J usage is TRBJ2-3, with 7 bases matching TRBD2. CDR1 is SGHTS and CDR2 is YDEGEE in the germline V gene. The CDR3 has 17 amino acids. Losses at the gene ends were 4 bases for V and 3 bases for J; bases not matched to a gene: 14.

The chain is built from TRBV6-5 and TRBJ1-4, with D hard to call. Germline V gene sequence: CDR1 MNHEY, CDR2 SVGAGI. The CDR3 extends over 15 amino acids. Trimming removed 4 bases from V and 8 bases from J, with 17 bases in between. The CDR3 loop is CASSSPDRGTEKLFF. The CDR3 DNA sequence: TGTGCCAGCAGTTCTCCGGATCGGGGAACGGAAAAACTGTTTTTT.

This clone was detected a few times. The rearrangement links TRBV4-2 to TRBJ1-6; TRBD1 matches 11 bases. Trimming took 0 bases from V and 10 from J; bases not matched to a gene: 2. The CDR3 consists of 15 residues. The V gene's germline CDR1 is LGHNA and CDR2 YNFKEQ. DNA of the CDR3: TGTGCCAGCAGCCAAGAGGACAGGGGGCAATCACCCCTCCACTTT. As protein: CASSQEDRGQSPLHF.

This rearrangement joins TRBV6-5 to TRBJ2-5; TRBD2 agrees at 10 bases. CDR1 and CDR2 from the germline V gene are MNHEY and SVGAGI. The length of the CDR3 is 15 residues. The trim removed 0 bases at V and 3 bases at J, leaving 1 base unmatched. The CDR3 DNA sequence: TGTGCCAGCAGTTACTCGGGACTAGCGAAAGAGACCCAGTACTTC. Encoded protein: CASSYSGLAKETQYF.

The J gene is TRBJ2-2, the V gene TRBV3-1 (or the pseudogene TRBV3-2); 8 nucleotides align to TRBD2. Germline V CDR1 and CDR2: LGHDT, YNNKEL (reference sequence). There are 15 residues in the CDR3. The ends lost 4 bases at V and 5 bases at J; junction bases unmatched: 6. CDR3 nucleotides: TGTGCCAGCAGCCCCTCTATAGCGGGGACCGGGGAGCTGTTTTTT. Translation gives CASSPSIAGTGELFF.

The count of this clone is one. The chain joins TRBV29-1 to TRBJ2-7; D is possibly TRBD1 (5 bases). CDR3 length equals 13 residues. CDR1 and CDR2 (germline): SQVTM, ANQGSEA. V was pared by 3 bases and J by 2 bases, with 11 bases between. The CDR3 DNA is TGCAGCGTTGATGAGGCAGGGACCTACGAGCAGTACTTC. The encoded protein is CSVDEAGTYEQYF.